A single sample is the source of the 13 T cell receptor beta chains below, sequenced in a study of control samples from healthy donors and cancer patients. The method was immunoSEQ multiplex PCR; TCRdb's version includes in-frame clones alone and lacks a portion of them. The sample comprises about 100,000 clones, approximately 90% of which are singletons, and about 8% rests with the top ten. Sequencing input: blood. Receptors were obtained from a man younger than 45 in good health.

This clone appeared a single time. CDR3 nucleotide sequence: TGTGCCAGCAGCGTAGTGGCAGGATTGTACAATGAGCAGTTCTTC. Translated, it gives CASSVVAGLYNEQFF. The gene calls are TRBV9 and TRBJ2-1; no definite D call. This CDR3 is built from 15 residues. With 0 bases removed from V and 4 bases from J, the gap between germline ends came to 11 bases. From germline, CDR1 is SGDLS and CDR2 YYNGEE.

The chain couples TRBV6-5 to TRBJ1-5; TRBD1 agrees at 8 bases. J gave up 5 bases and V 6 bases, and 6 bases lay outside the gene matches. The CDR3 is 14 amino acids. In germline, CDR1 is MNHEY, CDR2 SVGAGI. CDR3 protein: CASSVDRADQPQHF. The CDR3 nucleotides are TGTGCCAGCAGCGTGGACAGGGCCGATCAGCCCCAGCATTTT.

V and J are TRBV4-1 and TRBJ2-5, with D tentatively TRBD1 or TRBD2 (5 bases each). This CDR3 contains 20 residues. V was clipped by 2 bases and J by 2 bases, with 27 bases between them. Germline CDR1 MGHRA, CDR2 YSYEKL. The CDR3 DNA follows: TGCGCCAGCAGCCAACGGGATCCTGGAGTGGGCCAGGGCAAGCAAGAGACCCAGTACTTC. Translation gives CASSQRDPGVGQGKQETQYF.

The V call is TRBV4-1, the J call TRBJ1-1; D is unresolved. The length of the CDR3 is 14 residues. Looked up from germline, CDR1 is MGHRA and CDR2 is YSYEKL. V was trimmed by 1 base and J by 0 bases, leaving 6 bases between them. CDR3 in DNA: TGCGCCAGCAGCCAAGTTACGATGAACACTGAAGCTTTCTTT. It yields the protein CASSQVTMNTEAFF.

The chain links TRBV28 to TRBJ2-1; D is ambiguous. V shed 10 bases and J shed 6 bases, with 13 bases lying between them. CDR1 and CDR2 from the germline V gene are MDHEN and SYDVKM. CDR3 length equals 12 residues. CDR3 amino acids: CATWPNRNEQFF. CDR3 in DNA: TGTGCCACCTGGCCCAACCGCAATGAGCAGTTCTTC.

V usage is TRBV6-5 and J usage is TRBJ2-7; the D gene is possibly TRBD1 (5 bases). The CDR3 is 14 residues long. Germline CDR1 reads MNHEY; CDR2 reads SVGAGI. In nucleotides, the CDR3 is TGTGCATCCAGGGTCTCCTCGGCCCGCTACGAGCAGTACTTC. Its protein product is CASRVSSARYEQYF.

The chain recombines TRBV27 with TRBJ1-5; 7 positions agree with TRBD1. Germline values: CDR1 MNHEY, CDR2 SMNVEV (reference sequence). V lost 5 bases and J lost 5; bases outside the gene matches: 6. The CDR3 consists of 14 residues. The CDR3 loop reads CASSPDRAYQPQHF. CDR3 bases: TGTGCCAGCAGTCCAGACAGGGCTTATCAGCCCCAGCATTTT.

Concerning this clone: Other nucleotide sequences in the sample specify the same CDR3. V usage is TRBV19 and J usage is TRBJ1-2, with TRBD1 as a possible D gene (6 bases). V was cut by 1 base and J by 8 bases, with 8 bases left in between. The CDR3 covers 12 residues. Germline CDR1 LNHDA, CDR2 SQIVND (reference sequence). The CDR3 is CASSIGGRGYTF. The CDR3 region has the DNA TGTGCCAGTAGTATAGGGGGGCGGGGCTACACCTTC.

The CDR3 bases are TGCGCCAGCAGCTTGGCCTTGGCTAATGAAAAACTGTTTTTT. The encoded protein is CASSLALANEKLFF. J is TRBJ1-4 and V is TRBV5-1, with D unclear. Looked up from germline, CDR1 is SGHRS and CDR2 is YFSETQ. The length of the CDR3 is 14 residues. Trimming took 0 bases from V and 3 from J, leaving 6 bases between them. Full variable domain (rest looked up from reference TRBV5-1 and TRBJ1-4): KAGVTQTPRYLIKTRGQQVTLSCSPISGHRSVSWYQQTPGQGLQFLFEYFSETQRNKGNFPGRFSGRQFSNSRSEMNVSTLELGDSALYLCASSLALANEKLFFGSGTQLSVL.

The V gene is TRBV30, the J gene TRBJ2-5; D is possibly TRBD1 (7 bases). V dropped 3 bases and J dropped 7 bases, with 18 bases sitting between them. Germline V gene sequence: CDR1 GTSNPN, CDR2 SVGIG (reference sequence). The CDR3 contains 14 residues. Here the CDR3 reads CAWRISGGPGTQYF. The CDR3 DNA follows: TGTGCCTGGAGAATCTCAGGGGGGCCAGGGACCCAGTACTTC.

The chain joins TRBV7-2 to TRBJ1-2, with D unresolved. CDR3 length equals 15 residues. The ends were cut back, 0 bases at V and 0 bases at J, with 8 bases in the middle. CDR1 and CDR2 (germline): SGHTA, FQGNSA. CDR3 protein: CASSLAVQSNYGYTF. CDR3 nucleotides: TGTGCCAGCAGCTTAGCCGTACAGTCTAACTATGGCTACACCTTC.

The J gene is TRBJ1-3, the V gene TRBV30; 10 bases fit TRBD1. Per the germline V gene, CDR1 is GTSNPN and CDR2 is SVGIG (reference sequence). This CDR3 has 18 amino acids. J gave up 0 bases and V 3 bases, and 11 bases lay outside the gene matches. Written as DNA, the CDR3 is TGTGCCTGGAGAGGGGACAGGGGCCGCTCAAGCTCTGGAAACACCATATATTTT. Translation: CAWRGDRGRSSSGNTIYF. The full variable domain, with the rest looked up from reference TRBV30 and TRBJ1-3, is SQTIHQWPATLVQPVGSPLSLECTVEGTSNPNLYWYRQAAGRGLQLLFYSVGIGQISSEVPQNLSASRPQDRQFILSSKKLLLSDSGFYLCAWRGDRGRSSSGNTIYFGEGSWLTVV.

The DNA of the CDR3 is TGTGCCAGTAGTACAAATAGTGAAAGTGAGCAGTTCTTC. As protein: CASSTNSESEQFF. The chain couples TRBV19 to TRBJ2-1; the D is unclear. The CDR3 consists of 13 residues. V shed 4 bases and J shed 9 bases, with 13 bases lying between them. The germline V gene encodes CDR1 LNHDA and CDR2 SQIVND (reference sequence).